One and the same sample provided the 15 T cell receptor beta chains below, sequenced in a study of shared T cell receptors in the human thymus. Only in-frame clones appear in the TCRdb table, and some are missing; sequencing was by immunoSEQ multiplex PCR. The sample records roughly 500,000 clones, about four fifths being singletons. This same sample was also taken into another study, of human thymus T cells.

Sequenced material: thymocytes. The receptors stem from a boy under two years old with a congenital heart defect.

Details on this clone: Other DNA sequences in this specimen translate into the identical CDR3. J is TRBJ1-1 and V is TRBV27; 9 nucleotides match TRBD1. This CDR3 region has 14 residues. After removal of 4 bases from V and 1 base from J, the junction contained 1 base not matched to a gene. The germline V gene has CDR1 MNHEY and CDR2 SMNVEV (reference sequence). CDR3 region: CASSSGQGNTEAFF. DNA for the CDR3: TGTGCCAGCAGTTCGGGACAGGGGAACACTGAAGCTTTCTTT.

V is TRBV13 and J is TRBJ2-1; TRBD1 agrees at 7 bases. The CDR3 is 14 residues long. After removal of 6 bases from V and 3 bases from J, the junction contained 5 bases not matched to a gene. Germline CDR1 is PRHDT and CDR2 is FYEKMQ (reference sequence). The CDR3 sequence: CASRTTGLYNEQFF. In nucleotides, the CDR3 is TGTGCCAGCAGAACGACAGGGCTCTACAATGAGCAGTTCTTC.

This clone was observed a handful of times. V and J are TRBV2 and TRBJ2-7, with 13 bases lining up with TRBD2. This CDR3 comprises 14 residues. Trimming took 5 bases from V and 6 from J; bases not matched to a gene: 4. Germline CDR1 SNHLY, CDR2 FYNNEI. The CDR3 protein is CASSRLAGGREQYF. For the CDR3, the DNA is TGTGCCAGCAGTCGACTAGCGGGAGGCCGCGAGCAGTACTTC.

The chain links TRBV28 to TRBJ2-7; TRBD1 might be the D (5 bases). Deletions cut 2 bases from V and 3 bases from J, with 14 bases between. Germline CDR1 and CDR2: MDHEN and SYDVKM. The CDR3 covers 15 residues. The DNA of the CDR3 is TGTGCCAGCAGTTTAACCCCAGGACAAGTCTACGAGCAGTACTTC. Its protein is CASSLTPGQVYEQYF. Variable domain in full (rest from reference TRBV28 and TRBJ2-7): DVKVTQSSRYLVKRTGEKVFLECVQDMDHENMFWYRQDPGLGLRLIYFSYDVKMKEKGDIPEGYSVSREKKERFSLILESASTNQTSMYLCASSLTPGQVYEQYFGPGTRLTVT.

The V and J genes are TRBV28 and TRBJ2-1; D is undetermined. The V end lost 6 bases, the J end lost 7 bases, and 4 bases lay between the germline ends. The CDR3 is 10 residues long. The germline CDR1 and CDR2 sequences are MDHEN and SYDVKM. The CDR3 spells CASRHNEQFF. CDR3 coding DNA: TGTGCCAGCAGACATAATGAGCAGTTCTTC.

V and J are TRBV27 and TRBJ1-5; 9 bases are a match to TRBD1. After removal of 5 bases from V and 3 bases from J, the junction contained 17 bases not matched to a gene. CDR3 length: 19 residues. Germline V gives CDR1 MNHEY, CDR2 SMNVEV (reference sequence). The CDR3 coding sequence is TGTGCCAGCAGTGCTTTCCGGACAGGGGACCGATTTGACAATCAGCCCCAGCATTTT. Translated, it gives CASSAFRTGDRFDNQPQHF.

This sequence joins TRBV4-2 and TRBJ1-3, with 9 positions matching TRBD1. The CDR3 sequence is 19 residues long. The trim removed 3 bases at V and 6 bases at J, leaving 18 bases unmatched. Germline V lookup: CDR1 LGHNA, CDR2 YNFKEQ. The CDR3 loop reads CASSQHIGTGKARANTIYF. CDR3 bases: TGTGCCAGCAGCCAGCACATCGGGACAGGGAAAGCTCGGGCAAACACCATATATTTT.

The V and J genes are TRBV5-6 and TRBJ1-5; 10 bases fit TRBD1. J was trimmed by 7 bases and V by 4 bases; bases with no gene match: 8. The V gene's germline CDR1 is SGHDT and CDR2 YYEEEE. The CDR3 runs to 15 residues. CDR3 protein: CASSPSRDRGQPQHF. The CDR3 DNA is TGTGCCAGCAGCCCCAGCCGGGACAGGGGCCAGCCCCAGCATTTT. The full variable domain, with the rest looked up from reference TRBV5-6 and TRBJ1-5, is DAGVTQSPTHLIKTRGQQVTLRCSPKSGHDTVSWYQQALGQGPQFIFQYYEEEERQRGNFPDRFSGHQFPNYSSELNVNALLLGDSALYLCASSPSRDRGQPQHFGDGTRLSIL.

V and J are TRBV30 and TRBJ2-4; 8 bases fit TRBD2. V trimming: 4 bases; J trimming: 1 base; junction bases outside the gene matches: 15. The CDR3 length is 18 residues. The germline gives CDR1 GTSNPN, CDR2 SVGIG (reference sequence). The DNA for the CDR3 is TGTGCCTGGATGAGCCAGCGGGAGCGGGTGGGGGCCAAAAACATTCAGTACTTC. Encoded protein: CAWMSQRERVGAKNIQYF.

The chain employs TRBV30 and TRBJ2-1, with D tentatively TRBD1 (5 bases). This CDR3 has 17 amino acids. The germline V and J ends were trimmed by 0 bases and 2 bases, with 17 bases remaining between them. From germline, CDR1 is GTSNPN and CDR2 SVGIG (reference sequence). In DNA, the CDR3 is TGTGCCTGGAGTGTCCCGACAGTGTTGTACCCCTACAATGAGCAGTTCTTC. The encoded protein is CAWSVPTVLYPYNEQFF.

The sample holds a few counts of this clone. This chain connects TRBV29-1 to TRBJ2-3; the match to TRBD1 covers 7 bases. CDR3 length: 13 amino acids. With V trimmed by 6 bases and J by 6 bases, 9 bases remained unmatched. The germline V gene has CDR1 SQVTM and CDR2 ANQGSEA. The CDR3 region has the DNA TGCAGCGTCACCAGACAGGGAACGGATACGCAGTATTTT. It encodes CSVTRQGTDTQYF.

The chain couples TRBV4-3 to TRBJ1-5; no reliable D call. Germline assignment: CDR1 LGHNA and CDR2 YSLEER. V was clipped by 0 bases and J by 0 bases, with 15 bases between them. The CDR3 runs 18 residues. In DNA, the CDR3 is TGCGCCAGCAGCCAAGATTTGGGCTCCTATAATAGCAATCAGCCCCAGCATTTT. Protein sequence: CASSQDLGSYNSNQPQHF.

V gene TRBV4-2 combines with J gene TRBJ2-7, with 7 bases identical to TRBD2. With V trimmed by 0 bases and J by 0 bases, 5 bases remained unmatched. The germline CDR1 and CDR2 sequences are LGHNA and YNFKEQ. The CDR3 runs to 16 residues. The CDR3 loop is CASSQETSRGSYEQYF. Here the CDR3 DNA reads TGTGCCAGCAGCCAAGAGACTAGCCGCGGCTCCTACGAGCAGTACTTC.

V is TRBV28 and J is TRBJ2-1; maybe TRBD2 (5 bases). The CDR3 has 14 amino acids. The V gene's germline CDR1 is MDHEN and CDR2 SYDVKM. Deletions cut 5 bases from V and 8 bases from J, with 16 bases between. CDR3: CASSPGPAEDEQFF. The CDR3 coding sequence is TGTGCCAGCAGTCCAGGCCCAGCGGAGGATGAGCAGTTCTTC.

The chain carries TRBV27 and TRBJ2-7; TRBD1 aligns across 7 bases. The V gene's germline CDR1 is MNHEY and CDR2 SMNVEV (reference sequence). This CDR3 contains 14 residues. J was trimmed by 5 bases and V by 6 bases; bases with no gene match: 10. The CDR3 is CASSPATGSHEQYF. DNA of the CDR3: TGTGCCAGCAGCCCCGCGACAGGGTCCCACGAGCAGTACTTC.